The T cell receptor (beta chain) described here comes from a study of T cells in women clearing cervical HPV infection. Across the whole study: HLA type could not be excluded as a confounder. Study-wide findings and caveats: CIN3+ cases had significantly higher TCR richness than controls; evenness did not differ.

TCRdb's copy holds only in-frame clones and misses some; the assay was immunoSEQ multiplex PCR. There are around 18,000 clones in the sample, with about 10% held by the top ten. About this clone: Antigen specificity is unknown. The read gets to within 3 residues of the CDR3 end, and the germline J gene fills in the rest.

Germline CDR1 reads KGHSH; CDR2 reads LQKENI. This CDR3 region has 14 residues. The specimen was blood buffy coat. The origin of this receptor is a woman between 18 and 75 years old with a cervical HPV16 infection that either progressed to CIN3+ or cleared (not recorded which). The gene calls are TRBV18 and TRBJ2-3; TRBD1 matches 7 bases. The sequenced CDR3 bases are TGTGCCAGCTCACCGACAGGGATGGGCCAGCCG. It translates to CASSPTGMGQP. In full, the CDR3 reads CASSPTGMGQPQYF.